The rows below give T cell receptor beta chains drawn from one sample of a study of OX40 agonist ivuxolimab in advanced cancers. Method: immunoSEQ multiplex PCR; TCRdb's copy keeps in-frame clones and lacks some. The sample has roughly 42,000 clones, approximately 89% seen once. This sample comprised CD4+ or CD8+ T cells sorted from blood, obtained in a trial of the OX40 agonist ivuxolimab. The receptors here all came from an adult with an advanced solid tumor such as melanoma, head and neck, liver or kidney cancer. Each CDR3 is given without its conserved first and last residue.

V: TRBV10-1
length: 12
CDR3: ARRSGGPRETQY

V: TRBV27
length: 15
CDR3: ASSLSGRNRAKNIQY

V: TRBV11-3
length: 11
CDR3: ASSLGGVAEAF

V: TRBV4-1
length: 14
CDR3: ASSPRRGASNYGYT

V: TRBV6-5
length: 11
CDR3: ASSSGGEETQY

V: TRBV4-1
length: 10
CDR3: ASSQGGGGQF

V: TRBV5-6
length: 14
CDR3: ASSPVGVGIQETQY

V: TRBV18
length: 12
CDR3: ASSPDVGVYGYT

V: TRBV11-2
length: 10
CDR3: ASSLGDNEQF

V: TRBV9
length: 13
CDR3: ASSFKGVSSNEQF

V: TRBV6-5
length: 11
CDR3: ASSGQGGYEAF

V: TRBV4-1
length: 11
CDR3: ASRAVMNTEAF

V: TRBV9
length: 13
CDR3: ASSVGAVLNSPLH

V: TRBV7-3
length: 13
CDR3: ASSLTGQVNTEAF

V: TRBV2
length: 12
CDR3: ASTQGVSPYEQY

V: TRBV28
length: 13
CDR3: ASSILQARGYEQY

V: TRBV7-2
length: 12
CDR3: ASSPPGRKETQY

V: TRBV7-2
length: 12
CDR3: ASSFASTGTEAF

V: TRBV7-2
length: 12
CDR3: ASSFQGVTDTIY

V: TRBV9
length: 14
CDR3: ASSVSAGAMNTEAF

V: TRBV19
length: 12
CDR3: ASSPRPDRNEAF

V: TRBV5-5
length: 14
CDR3: ASSPPVRASFYEQY

V: TRBV11-2
length: 13
CDR3: ASSSTGTGGGEQY

V: TRBV19
length: 12
CDR3: ATGREGPSDTQY

V: TRBV7-2
length: 10
CDR3: ASSLMTTEAF

V: TRBV6-5
length: 8
CDR3: ASSQFPQY

V: TRBV2
length: 14
CDR3: ASSKSPGDPYNEQF

V: TRBV13
length: 11
CDR3: ASSLSRGGEQY

V: TRBV19
length: 13
CDR3: ASSMGGSTTDTQY

V: TRBV19
length: 9
CDR3: ASSMGLEAF

V: TRBV13
length: 14
CDR3: ASSPSTAKNTGELF

V: TRBV11-2
length: 16
CDR3: ASSLARGQSSTTDTQY

V: TRBV4-3
length: 13
CDR3: ASSQGRGSGNTIY

V: TRBV30
length: 11
CDR3: AWITYPNEKLF

V: TRBV5-6
length: 11
CDR3: ASSLADNTEAF

V: TRBV9
length: 12
CDR3: ASSSSGPYEGYT

V: TRBV6-5
length: 13
CDR3: ASSYFRGQDYEQY

V: TRBV2
length: 13
CDR3: ASGRASGIGTEAF

V: TRBV4-3
length: 14
CDR3: ASSQDKWGPGNTIY

V: TRBV6-5
length: 12
CDR3: ASSKLSNTGELF

V: TRBV7-9
length: 12
CDR3: ASSFRETNYGYT

V: TRBV7-9
length: 16
CDR3: ASSTPTDMIHMNTEAF

V: TRBV29-1
length: 12
CDR3: SVEGLDTYNEQF

V: TRBV19
length: 11
CDR3: ASKDSPNEKLF

V: TRBV7-6
length: 15
CDR3: ASSSRTSGGSYNEQF

V: TRBV5-3
length: 13
CDR3: ASSLGYKRSYEQY

V: TRBV6-5
length: 9
CDR3: ASSQGETQY

V: TRBV5-8
length: 13
CDR3: ATPREADMANEQF

V: TRBV13
length: 12
CDR3: ASSPEGGNTEAF

V: TRBV28
length: 12
CDR3: ASSLRQKPYEQY

V: TRBV7-9
length: 15
CDR3: ASSGDTRIFMNTEAF

V: TRBV29-1
length: 8
CDR3: SVPGQGQF